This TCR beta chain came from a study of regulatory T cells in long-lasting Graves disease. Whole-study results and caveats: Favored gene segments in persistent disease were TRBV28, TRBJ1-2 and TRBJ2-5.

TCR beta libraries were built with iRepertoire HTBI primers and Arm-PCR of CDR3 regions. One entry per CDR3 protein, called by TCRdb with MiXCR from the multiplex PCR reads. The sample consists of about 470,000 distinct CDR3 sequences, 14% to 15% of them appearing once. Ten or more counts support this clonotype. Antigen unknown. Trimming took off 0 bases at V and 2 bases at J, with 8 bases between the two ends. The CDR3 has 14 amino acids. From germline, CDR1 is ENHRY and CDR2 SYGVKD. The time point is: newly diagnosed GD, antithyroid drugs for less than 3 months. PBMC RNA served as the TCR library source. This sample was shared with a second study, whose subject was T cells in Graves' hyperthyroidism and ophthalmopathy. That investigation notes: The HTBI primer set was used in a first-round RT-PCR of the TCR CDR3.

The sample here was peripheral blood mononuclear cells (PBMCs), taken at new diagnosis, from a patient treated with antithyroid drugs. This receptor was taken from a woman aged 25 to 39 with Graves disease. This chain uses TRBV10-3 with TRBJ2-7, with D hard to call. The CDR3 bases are TGTGCCATCAGTGAGTCGCGTGGGGCCTACGAGCAGTACTTC. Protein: CAISESRGAYEQYF.